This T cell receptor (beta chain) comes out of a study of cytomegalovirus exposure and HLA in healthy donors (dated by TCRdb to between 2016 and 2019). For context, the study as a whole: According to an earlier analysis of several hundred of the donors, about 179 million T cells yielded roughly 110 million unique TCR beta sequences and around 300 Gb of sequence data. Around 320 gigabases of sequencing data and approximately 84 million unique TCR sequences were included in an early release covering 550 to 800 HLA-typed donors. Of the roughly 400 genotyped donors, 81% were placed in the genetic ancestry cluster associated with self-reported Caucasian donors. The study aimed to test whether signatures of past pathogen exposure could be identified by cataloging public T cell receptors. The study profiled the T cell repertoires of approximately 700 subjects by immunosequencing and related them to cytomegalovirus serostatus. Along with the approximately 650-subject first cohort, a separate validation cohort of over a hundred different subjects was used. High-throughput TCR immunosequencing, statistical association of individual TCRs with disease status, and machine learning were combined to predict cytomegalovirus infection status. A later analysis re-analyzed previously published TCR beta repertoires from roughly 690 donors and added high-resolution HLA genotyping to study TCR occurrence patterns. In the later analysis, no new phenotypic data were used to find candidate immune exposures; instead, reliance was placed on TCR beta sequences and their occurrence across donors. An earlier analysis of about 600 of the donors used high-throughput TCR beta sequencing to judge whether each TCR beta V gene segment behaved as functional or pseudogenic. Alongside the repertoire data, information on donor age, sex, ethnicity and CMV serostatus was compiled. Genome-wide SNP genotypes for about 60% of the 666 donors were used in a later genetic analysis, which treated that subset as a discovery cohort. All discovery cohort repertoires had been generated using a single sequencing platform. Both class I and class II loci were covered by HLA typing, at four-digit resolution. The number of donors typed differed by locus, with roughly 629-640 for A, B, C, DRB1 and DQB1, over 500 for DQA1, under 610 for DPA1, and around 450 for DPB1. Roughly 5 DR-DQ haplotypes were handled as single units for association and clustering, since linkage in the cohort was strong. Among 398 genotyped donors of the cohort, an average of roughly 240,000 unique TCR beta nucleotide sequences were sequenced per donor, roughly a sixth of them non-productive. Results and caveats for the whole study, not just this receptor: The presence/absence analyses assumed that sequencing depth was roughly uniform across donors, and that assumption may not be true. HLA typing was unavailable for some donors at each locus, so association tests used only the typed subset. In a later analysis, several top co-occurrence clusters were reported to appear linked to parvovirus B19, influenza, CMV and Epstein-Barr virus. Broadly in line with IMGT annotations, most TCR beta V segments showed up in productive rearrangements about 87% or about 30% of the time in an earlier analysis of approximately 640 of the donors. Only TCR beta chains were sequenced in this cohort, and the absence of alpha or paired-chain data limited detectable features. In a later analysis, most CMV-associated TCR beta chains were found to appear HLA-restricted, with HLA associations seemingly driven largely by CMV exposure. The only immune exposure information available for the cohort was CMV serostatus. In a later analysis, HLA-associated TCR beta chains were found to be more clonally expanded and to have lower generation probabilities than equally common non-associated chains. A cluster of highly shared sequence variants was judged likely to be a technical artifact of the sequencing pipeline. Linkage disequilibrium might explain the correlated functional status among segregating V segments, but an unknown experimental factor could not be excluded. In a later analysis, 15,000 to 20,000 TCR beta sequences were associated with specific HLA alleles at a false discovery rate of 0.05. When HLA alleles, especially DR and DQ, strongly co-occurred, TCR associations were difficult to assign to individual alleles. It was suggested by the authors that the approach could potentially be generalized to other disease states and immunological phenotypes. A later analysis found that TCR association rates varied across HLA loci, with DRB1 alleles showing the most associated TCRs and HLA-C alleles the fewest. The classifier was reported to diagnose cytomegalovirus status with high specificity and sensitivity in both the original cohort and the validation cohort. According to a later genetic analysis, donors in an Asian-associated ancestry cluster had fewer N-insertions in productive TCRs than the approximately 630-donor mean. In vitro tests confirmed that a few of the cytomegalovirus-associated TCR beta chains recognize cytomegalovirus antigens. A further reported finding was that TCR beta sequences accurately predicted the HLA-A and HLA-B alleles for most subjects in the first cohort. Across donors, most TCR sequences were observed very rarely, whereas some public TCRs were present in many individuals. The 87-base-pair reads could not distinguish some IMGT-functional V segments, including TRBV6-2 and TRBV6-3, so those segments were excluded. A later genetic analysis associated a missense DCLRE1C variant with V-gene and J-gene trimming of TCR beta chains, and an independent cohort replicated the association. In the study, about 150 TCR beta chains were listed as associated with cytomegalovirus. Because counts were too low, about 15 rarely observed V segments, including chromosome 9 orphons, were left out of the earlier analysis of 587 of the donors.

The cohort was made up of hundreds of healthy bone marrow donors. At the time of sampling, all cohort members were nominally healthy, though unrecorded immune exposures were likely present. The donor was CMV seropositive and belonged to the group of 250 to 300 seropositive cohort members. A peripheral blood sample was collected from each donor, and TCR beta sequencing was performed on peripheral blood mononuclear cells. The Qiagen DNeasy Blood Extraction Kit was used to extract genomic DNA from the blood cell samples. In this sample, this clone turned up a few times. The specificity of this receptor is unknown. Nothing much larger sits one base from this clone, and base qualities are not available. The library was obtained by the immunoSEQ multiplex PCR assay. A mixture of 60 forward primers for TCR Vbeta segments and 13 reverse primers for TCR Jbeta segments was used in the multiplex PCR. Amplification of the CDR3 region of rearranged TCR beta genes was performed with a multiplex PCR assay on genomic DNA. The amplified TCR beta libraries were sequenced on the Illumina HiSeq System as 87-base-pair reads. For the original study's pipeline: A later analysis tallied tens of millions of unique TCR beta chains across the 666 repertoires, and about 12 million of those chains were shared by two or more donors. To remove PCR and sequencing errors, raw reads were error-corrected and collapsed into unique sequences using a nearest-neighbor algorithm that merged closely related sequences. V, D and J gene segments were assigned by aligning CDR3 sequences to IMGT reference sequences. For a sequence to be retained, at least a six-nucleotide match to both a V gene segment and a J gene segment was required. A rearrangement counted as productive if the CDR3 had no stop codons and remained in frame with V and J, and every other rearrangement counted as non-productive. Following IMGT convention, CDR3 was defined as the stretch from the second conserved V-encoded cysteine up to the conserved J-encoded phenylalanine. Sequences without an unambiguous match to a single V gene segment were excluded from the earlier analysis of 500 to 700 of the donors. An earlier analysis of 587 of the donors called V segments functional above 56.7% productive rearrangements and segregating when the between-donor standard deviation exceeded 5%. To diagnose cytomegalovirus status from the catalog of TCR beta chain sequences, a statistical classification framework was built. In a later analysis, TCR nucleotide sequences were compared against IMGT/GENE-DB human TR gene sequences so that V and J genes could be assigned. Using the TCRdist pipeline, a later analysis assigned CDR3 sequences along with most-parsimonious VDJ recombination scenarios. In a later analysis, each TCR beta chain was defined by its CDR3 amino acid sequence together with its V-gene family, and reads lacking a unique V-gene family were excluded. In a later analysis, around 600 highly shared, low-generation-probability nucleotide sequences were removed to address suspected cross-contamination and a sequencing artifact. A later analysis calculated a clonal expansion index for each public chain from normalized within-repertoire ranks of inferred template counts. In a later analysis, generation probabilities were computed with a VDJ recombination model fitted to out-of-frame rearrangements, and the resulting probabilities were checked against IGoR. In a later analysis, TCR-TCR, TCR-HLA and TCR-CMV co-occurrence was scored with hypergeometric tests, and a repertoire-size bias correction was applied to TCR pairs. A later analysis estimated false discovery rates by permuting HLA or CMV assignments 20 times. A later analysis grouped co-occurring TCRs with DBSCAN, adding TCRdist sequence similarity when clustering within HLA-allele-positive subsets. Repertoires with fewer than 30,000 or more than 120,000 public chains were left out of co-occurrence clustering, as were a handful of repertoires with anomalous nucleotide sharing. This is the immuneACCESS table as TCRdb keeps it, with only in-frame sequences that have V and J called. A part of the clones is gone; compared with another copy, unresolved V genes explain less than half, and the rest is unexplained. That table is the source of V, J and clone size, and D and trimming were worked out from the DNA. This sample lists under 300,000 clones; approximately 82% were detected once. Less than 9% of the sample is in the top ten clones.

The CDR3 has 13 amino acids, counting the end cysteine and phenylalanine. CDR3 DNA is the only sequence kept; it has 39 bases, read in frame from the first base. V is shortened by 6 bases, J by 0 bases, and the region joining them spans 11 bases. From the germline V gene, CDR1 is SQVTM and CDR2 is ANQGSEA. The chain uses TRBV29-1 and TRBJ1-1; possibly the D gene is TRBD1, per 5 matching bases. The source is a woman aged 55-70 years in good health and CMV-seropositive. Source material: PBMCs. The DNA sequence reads TGCAGCGTATTTCACAGGCTGAACACTGAAGCTTTCTTT. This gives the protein CSVFHRLNTEAFF.